This TCR beta chain derives from a study of spatial heterogeneity in lung cancer. Study-level results: There were more appearances of ubiquitous expanded tumor TCRs in blood at resection than at follow-up.

Ten or more counts support this clonotype. What it binds is not known. CDR3 length: 19 residues. Trimming cost V 9 bases and J 7 bases; bases outside gene matches: 24. Germline V gene sequence: CDR1 MNHEY, CDR2 SVGEGT. MiXCR, applied by TCRdb to the 5' RACE reads, yields one record per CDR3 protein. The data contain tens of thousands of distinct CDR3 sequences, 9.7% of them singletons. Time point described: blood at routine non-recurrence follow-up after resection. This sequence joins TRBV6-2 or TRBV6-3 and TRBJ2-1; 10 nucleotides align to TRBD2. The clonotype comes from a male donor with early-stage non-small cell lung cancer. The source material was PBMCs, sampled at follow-up. CDR3 sequence: CARDGKRLAGVPAKNEQFF. CDR3 coding DNA: TGTGCCAGAGATGGCAAGAGGCTAGCGGGGGTCCCGGCGAAGAATGAGCAGTTCTTC.